This T cell receptor (beta chain) stems from a study of cytomegalovirus exposure and HLA in healthy donors. General study findings and limits: Most TCR sequences showed up rarely, but some public TCRs showed up in many donors.

PCR employed 60 Vbeta and 13 Jbeta primers. This table comes from immunoSEQ multiplex PCR, and its TCRdb copy is limited to in-frame clones, with some not included. The table records around 210,000 clones, roughly 85% of them present only once. CDR1 GTSNPN and CDR2 SVGIG come from the germline V gene (reference sequence). Unmatched junction bases numbered 13, after V lost 2 bases and J lost 9 bases. The CDR3 length is 17 residues. Turning to this clone: Its cognate antigen is unknown.

The clonotype was recovered from a girl aged 2-15 years in good health and CMV-seronegative. The V gene is TRBV30, the J gene TRBJ2-1; 13 nucleotides match TRBD2. The sequencing sample was made of PBMCs. The CDR3 nucleotides read TGTGCCTGGAGTTCGCGGACTAGCGGGAGAGTATGGGGTGAGCAGTTCTTC. This encodes CAWSSRTSGRVWGEQFF.